Listed here are 13 T cell receptor beta chains from one sample, sequenced in a study of blood T cells in healthy people across ages. A second roughly 6 to 11 cycle PCR used barcoded and J-beta primers. One entry per CDR3 protein, called by TCRdb with MiXCR from the 5' RACE reads. The sample includes 1.5 million to 1.8 million distinct CDR3 sequences, about 45% of them seen just once. Sequenced material: blood. These receptors all stem from a woman aged 18-29 years in good health.

The chain recombines TRBV11-2 with TRBJ2-1; 13 bases fit TRBD2. The CDR3 runs to 16 residues. Germline V gene lookup returns CDR1 SGHAT and CDR2 FQNNGV. V was clipped by 4 bases and J by 7 bases; unmatched bases: 7. The CDR3 protein is CASSYREGLAGNEQFF. In nucleotides, the CDR3 is TGTGCCAGCAGCTACCGGGAGGGACTAGCGGGAAATGAGCAGTTCTTC.

In this sample, this clonotype turned up a few times. The J gene is TRBJ2-4, the V gene TRBV6-2 or TRBV6-3; D is uncertain. The DNA end favors TRBJ2-7, so the J call may be wrong. CDR3 length: 12 residues. The germline CDR1 and CDR2 sequences are MNHEY and SVGEGT. The CDR3 DNA sequence: TGTGCCAGCGTAGACAACCTCTACGAGCAGTACTTC. It yields the protein CASVDNLYEQYF.

This rearrangement joins TRBV12-3 or TRBV12-4 to TRBJ2-5, with 15 bases identical to TRBD2. The J call may be incorrect, as the DNA end agrees better with TRBJ2-7. The CDR3 totals 17 residues. The CDR3 nucleotides read TGTGCCAGCAGTTACGGCGGGGGACTAGCGGGGGGCCACGAGCAGTACTTC. Translation: CASSYGGGLAGGHEQYF.

This clonotype turned up a few times. The J gene is TRBJ2-1, the V gene TRBV11-2; a possible D gene is TRBD2 (6 bases). CDR3 length: 13 residues. CDR1 and CDR2 from the germline V gene are SGHAT and FQNNGV. V was shortened by 3 bases and J by 5 bases, with 8 bases between the two germline ends. This CDR3 reads CASSFRENNEQFF. In DNA form, the CDR3 reads TGTGCCAGCAGCTTCCGGGAGAACAATGAGCAGTTCTTC.

This clonotype was picked up a small number of times. The rearrangement links TRBV11-1 to TRBJ2-7; D is tentatively TRBD1 or TRBD2 (5 bases each). Trimming removed 7 bases at V and 5 bases at J, with 15 bases between. The CDR3 has 13 amino acids. Germline values: CDR1 SGHAT, CDR2 FQDESV (reference sequence). The CDR3 DNA reads TGTGCCAGCAACAACGAAAGAGGGGACGAGCAGTACTTC. Amino acid sequence: CASNNERGDEQYF.

This clonotype was detected a few times. The chain employs TRBV29-1 and TRBJ1-5; D is ambiguous. This CDR3 has 15 amino acids. Trimming stripped 3 bases from V and 0 bases from J, with 12 bases between. The V gene's germline CDR1 is SQVTM and CDR2 ANQGSEA. In nucleotides, the CDR3 is TGCAGCGTTGAGGAGGCAAAGAATAGCAATCAGCCCCAGCATTTT. This sequence encodes CSVEEAKNSNQPQHF.

Only one count was recorded for this clonotype. The rearrangement joins TRBV7-2 to TRBJ2-1, with no clear D. With 6 bases removed from V and 5 bases from J, the gap between germline ends came to 14 bases. This CDR3 comprises 14 residues. In germline, CDR1 is SGHTA, CDR2 FQGNSA. CDR3 in DNA: TGTGCCAGCAGTTTAATGGCGGCGGACAATGAGCAGTTCTTC. It is translated as CASSLMAADNEQFF.

This clonotype was observed many times. The chain links TRBV15 to TRBJ1-4; D is perhaps TRBD1 (6 bases). Trimming removed 0 bases from V and 0 bases from J, with 14 bases in between. The germline V gene has CDR1 LNHNV and CDR2 YYDKDF (reference sequence). This CDR3 has 18 residues. This CDR3 reads CATSRDLGTTATNEKLFF. The CDR3 DNA sequence: TGTGCCACCAGCAGAGATCTAGGGACAACTGCAACTAATGAAAAACTGTTTTTT.

The chain employs TRBV7-8 and TRBJ2-6; D gene unclear. CDR1 is SGHVS, CDR2 FQNEAQ, per germline. The V gene lost 4 bases and the J gene lost 1 base, with 11 bases spanning the gap. CDR3 size: 16 residues. The CDR3 coding sequence is TGTGCCAGCAGCTCCATGCCCGTTTCTGGGGCCAACGTCCTGACTTTC. Translation: CASSSMPVSGANVLTF. Full variable domain (remainder filled in from reference TRBV7-8 and TRBJ2-6): GAGVSQSPRYKVAKRGQDVALRCDPISGHVSLFWYQQALGQGPEFLTYFQNEAQLDKSGLPSDRFFAERPEGSVSTLKIQRTQQEDSAVYLCASSSMPVSGANVLTFGAGSRLTVL.

The rearrangement links TRBV27 to TRBJ1-6; D possibly corresponds to TRBD1 (6 bases). This CDR3 contains 15 residues. Per germline, CDR1 MNHEY and CDR2 SMNVEV (reference sequence). Between the trimmed V and J ends, which lost 7 bases and 8 bases, there was a span of 18 bases. The CDR3 nucleotides read TGTGCCAGCATGCCATCTCAGGGGTTAGATTCACCCCTCCACTTT. Translation: CASMPSQGLDSPLHF.

This clonotype was counted between two and nine times. V and J are TRBV5-1 and TRBJ2-3, with 11 bases that match TRBD2. The CDR3 has 15 residues. The germline V gene encodes CDR1 SGHRS and CDR2 YFSETQ. V trimming: 4 bases; J trimming: 2 bases; junction bases outside the gene matches: 3. The CDR3 nucleotides are TGCGCCAGCAGCGGGGGACTAGCGGTCACAGATACGCAGTATTTT. The encoded protein is CASSGGLAVTDTQYF.

The rearrangement uses TRBV5-1 and TRBJ2-1; D may be TRBD1 or TRBD2 (5 bases each). This CDR3 region has 14 residues. Deletions cut 3 bases from V and 6 bases from J, with 13 bases between. Germline assignment: CDR1 SGHRS and CDR2 YFSETQ. The CDR3 spells CASSSRTGTNEQFF. The CDR3 nucleotides read TGCGCCAGCAGCTCCCGGACGGGGACCAATGAGCAGTTCTTC.

The rearrangement uses TRBV20-1 and TRBJ2-3; D is unclear. This CDR3 comprises 14 residues. V lost 4 bases to trimming and J lost 8 bases, with 19 bases between them. CDR1 is DFQATT and CDR2 is SNEGSKA in the germline V gene (reference sequence). The CDR3 is CSAIIPSAAATQYF. The CDR3 DNA is TGCAGTGCTATTATCCCCTCGGCTGCAGCTACGCAGTATTTT.